This record concerns one T cell receptor (beta chain) sequence. As yet, its antigen is unknown. The PCR contained 60 Vbeta and 13 Jbeta primers. The data were produced by immunoSEQ multiplex PCR, yet TCRdb's version contains in-frame clones alone and is incomplete. The sample lists 110,000 to 150,000 clones; 75% to 80% were seen once. The data belong to a study of cytomegalovirus exposure and HLA in healthy donors. Study findings and constraints: In an earlier analysis, in 540 or so donors, most V segments appeared productive either ~90% or ~30% of the time.

Germline-derived CDR1 and CDR2 are SGHTA and FQGTGA. The CDR3 loop spans 13 amino acids. Trimming left V 6 bases short and J 6 bases short, with 13 bases between. The chain joins TRBV7-3 to TRBJ2-3, with D possibly TRBD2 on 5 matching bases. This receptor was taken from a male donor in good health and CMV-seronegative. Material for sequencing was PBMCs. CDR3 loop: CASSPSSFDTQYF. The CDR3 region has the DNA TGTGCCAGCAGTCCCTCTAGCTTCGATACGCAGTATTTT.